The rows below give T cell receptor beta chains drawn from one sample of a study of cytomegalovirus exposure and HLA in healthy donors. The data were produced by immunoSEQ multiplex PCR, yet TCRdb's version contains in-frame clones alone and is incomplete. The data hold over 150,000 clones, with roughly nine tenths observed a single time. Sequencing was performed on PBMCs. These TCRs come from a woman between 18 and 29 years old in good health and CMV-seropositive. CDR3s include the opening cysteine and the closing phenylalanine or tryptophan. A D gene is named only where the DNA matches it firmly. The size of a clone is reported for some rows only, either as once, few or many, or as a class for expanded clones.

V	D	size	J	CDR3	DNA
TRBV4-1	NA	NA	TRBJ2-3	CASSPVGGADTQYF	TGCGCCAGCAGCCCTGTAGGAGGCGCAGATACGCAGTATTTT
TRBV29-1	TRBD1	NA	TRBJ2-7	CSVKTGSYEQYF	TGCAGCGTAAAGACAGGGTCCTACGAGCAGTACTTC
TRBV6-1	NA	few	TRBJ1-5	CASSEGAGTGQPQHF	TGTGCCAGCAGTGAAGGGGCGGGAACGGGTCAGCCCCAGCATTTT
TRBV5-6	TRBD1	NA	TRBJ2-7	CASSQPGQGPYEQYF	TGTGCCAGCAGCCAGCCAGGACAGGGGCCCTACGAGCAGTACTTC
TRBV5-1	TRBD1	NA	TRBJ2-7	CASSFSGTGGGSYEQYF	TGCGCCAGCAGCTTTTCCGGGACAGGGGGAGGGTCCTACGAGCAGTACTTC
TRBV7-8	NA	NA	TRBJ2-2	CASSGTGSPFLGELFF	TGTGCCAGCAGCGGAACAGGGTCCCCGTTTCTCGGGGAGCTGTTTTTT
TRBV5-1	TRBD2	NA	TRBJ2-3	CASLAGISTDTQYF	TGCGCCAGTTTAGCGGGAATTAGCACAGATACGCAGTATTTT
TRBV5-5	TRBD1	once	TRBJ1-4	CASSLPGTGEKLFF	TGTGCCAGCAGCTTGCCGGGGACAGGCGAAAAACTGTTTTTT
TRBV7-9	TRBD2	NA	TRBJ2-7	CASSFRTSGGIEQYF	TGTGCCAGCAGCTTTAGGACTAGCGGGGGTATCGAGCAGTACTTC
TRBV6-5	TRBD1	NA	TRBJ2-7	CASSKGGGWNEQYF	TGTGCCAGCAGTAAAGGGGGCGGCTGGAACGAGCAGTACTTC
TRBV2	NA	NA	TRBJ1-5	CASSDEGVDRNQPQHF	TGTGCCAGCAGTGATGAGGGGGTGGATCGCAATCAGCCCCAGCATTTT
TRBV4-3	TRBD1	NA	TRBJ2-7	CASSQSSDRAYEQYF	TGCGCCAGCAGCCAGAGTTCGGACAGGGCCTACGAGCAGTACTTC
TRBV30	NA	NA	TRBJ2-7	CAWSAGLSYEQYF	TGTGCCTGGAGTGCGGGACTCTCCTACGAGCAGTACTTC
TRBV5-4	NA	NA	TRBJ2-3	CASRKGADTQYF	TGTGCCAGCCGGAAGGGGGCAGATACGCAGTATTTT
TRBV6-5	NA	NA	TRBJ2-1	CASSYEGGAHNEQFF	TGTGCCAGCAGTTACGAGGGGGGGGCCCACAATGAGCAGTTCTTC
TRBV5-6	NA	NA	TRBJ2-7	CASSLEPYEQYF	TGTGCCAGCAGCTTGGAGCCCTACGAGCAGTACTTC